This record covers a single T cell receptor beta chain. This clonotype was seen only a few times. The specificity of this receptor is unknown. No clone much larger than this one lies a single base away; base qualities are absent. The data originate from a study (dated by TCRdb to about 2015). With regard to the full study: The study set out to test whether tumor-infiltrating Tregs in breast cancer get recruited from blood Tregs or are instead converted in situ from other CD4+ T cell subsets.

Tregs were isolated as CD4+CD25+CD127-/low cells. Tregs, naive and memory CD4+ T cells from tumor, blood and ipsilateral draining lymph nodes of a handful of breast cancer patients underwent full-length TCR alpha and beta sequencing. Tumor tissue and lymph nodes from ipsilateral axillary dissection were perfused with PBS, minced and digested with collagenase I and hyaluronidase. A purity exceeding 90% was confirmed by FACS for the sorted cell populations. Beyond this particular receptor, the publication reports: Validation in the larger cohort was restricted to a single TCR beta V-J rearrangement rather than whole repertoires. Tumor memory CD4+ T cell TCR gene usage clustered with blood and lymph node memory CD4+ cells and lymph node naive CD4+ cells. Tumor-infiltrating Treg TCR alpha and beta sequences overlapped most with tumor naive CD4+ T cells, then with blood naive CD4+ T cells.

Full-length TCR variable regions were amplified by 5' RACE PCR with constant-region reverse primers, followed by semi-nested PCR with Nested Universal Primer A. The ReliaPrep RNA Cell Miniprep System was used to extract total RNA, which was then reverse transcribed into 5'RACE-ready cDNA with the SMARTer RACE 5'/3' Kit. An Illumina MiSeq was used to sequence the full-length TCR alpha and beta libraries, which had been barcoded with multiplex adaptors. Under the source paper's analysis protocol: For each of nine subset-tissue groups, sequencing data from the five patients were combined, and the groups were compared by unsupervised clustering of TCR gene usage. The Morisita-Horn index, with shared sequences weighted by their contribution to each repertoire, was used to calculate repertoire similarity. The public reads were reanalyzed by TCRdb: fastp trimming at Q25, MiXCR alignment, in-frame beta chains only. Each entry is one CDR3 protein sequence, shown with its most common DNA and genes. TCRdb assigned the V and J calls; the authors' analysis was not used. The sample has around 55,000 distinct CDR3 sequences on record, about a fifth of them singletons. 3.2% of the sample belongs to the ten largest clones.

Spanning cysteine to phenylalanine, the CDR3 consists of 15 amino acids. The kept DNA is CDR3 alone, 45 bases in frame from the first base. V was cut back by 1 base and J by 8 bases, leaving a gap of 15 bases between them. CDR1 PRHDT and CDR2 FYEKMQ were looked up in the germline V gene (reference sequence). Sequenced material: tumor-infiltrating Tregs sorted from the breast tumor. In this chain, TRBV13 is recombined with TRBJ2-1, with no reliable assignment of the D segment. This TCR was recovered from a female donor with breast cancer. The CDR3 has the sequence CASSLDSPGNYEQFF. Here is the DNA: TGTGCCAGCAGCTTAGACAGTCCTGGGAATTATGAGCAGTTCTTC.